These 16 T cell receptor beta chains originate from one sample sequenced in a study of CXCR3-negative and CXCR3-positive naive CD8 T cells. The authors made the TRB cDNA libraries by 5' RACE using UMI labels. TCRdb reanalyzed the 5' RACE reads and collapses them to one entry per CDR3 protein, without DNA. The repertoire table contains about 43,000 distinct CDR3 sequences. Sequencing was carried out using memory CD8+ T cells from blood. Receptors originate from a human donor in good health. Some clones in this sample may be carry-over from other donors' samples.

The chain uses TRBV29-1 and TRBJ2-2; TCRdb indicates TRBD1, and absent DNA this call remains unverified. This CDR3 is built from 16 residues. Per germline, CDR1 SQVTM and CDR2 ANQGSEA. The CDR3 is CSVEEAGRGQTGELFF.

The chain combines TRBV7-8 with TRBJ1-3. Germline CDR1 reads SGHVS; CDR2 reads FQNEAQ. This CDR3 has 15 amino acids. The CDR3 is CASSLSSSSGNTIYF. Using reference TRBV7-8 and TRBJ1-3 for the parts outside the CDR3, the full variable domain is GAGVSQSPRYKVAKRGQDVALRCDPISGHVSLFWYQQALGQGPEFLTYFQNEAQLDKSGLPSDRFFAERPEGSVSTLKIQRTQQEDSAVYLCASSLSSSSGNTIYFGEGSWLTVV.

This CDR3 is CASSQSGWNQPQHF. The J gene is TRBJ1-5, the V gene TRBV23-1. TRBV23-1 is flagged as an ORF with uncertain function. The CDR3 spans 14 residues.

V usage is TRBV7-6 and J usage is TRBJ2-7; the D call of TRBD1 rests on TCRdb alone, since no DNA is present to check it. From germline, CDR1 is SGHVS and CDR2 FNYEAQ. The CDR3 covers 14 residues. This chain's CDR3 is CASSSGQVLYEQYF.

CDR3 sequence: CASSTTQNRNSNQPQHF. The chain has TRBV7-9 and TRBJ1-5; TCRdb lists TRBD1, though no DNA is available to test this call. CDR3 size: 17 residues. Germline CDR1 SEHNR, CDR2 FQNEAQ (reference sequence).

The chain joins TRBV7-8 to TRBJ2-5. The V gene's germline CDR1 is SGHVS and CDR2 FQNEAQ. The CDR3 is made up of 15 amino acids. This chain's CDR3 is CASSGSGVEEETQYF.

The chain carries TRBV27 and TRBJ1-2. The length of the CDR3 is 13 residues. From germline, CDR1 is MNHEY and CDR2 SMNVEV (reference sequence). This CDR3 is CASSYAANYGYTF.

The gene calls are TRBV5-5 and TRBJ2-1. Germline V gene lookup returns CDR1 SGHKS and CDR2 YYEKEE (reference sequence). The CDR3 loop spans 14 amino acids. CDR3 residues: CASSQIQRPNEQFF. Using reference TRBV5-5 and TRBJ2-1 for the parts outside the CDR3, the full variable domain is DAGVTQSPTHLIKTRGQQVTLRCSPISGHKSVSWYQQVLGQGPQFIFQYYEKEERGRGNFPDRFSARQFPNYSSELNVNALLLGDSALYLCASSQIQRPNEQFFGPGTRLTVL.

This chain joins TRBV28 and TRBJ2-2; TCRdb names TRBD2, which stays unverified in the absence of DNA. There are 17 residues in the CDR3. Germline V gene sequence: CDR1 MDHEN, CDR2 SYDVKM. The CDR3 loop reads CASSSRGAGVGGGELFF.

The chain uses TRBV4-3 and TRBJ2-4; TCRdb indicates TRBD2, and absent DNA this call remains unverified. CDR3 length: 14 amino acids. Germline CDR1 reads LGHNA; CDR2 reads YSLEER. CDR3 loop: CASSSTYKSNIQYF.

The CDR3 here is CATKEGFDQPQHF. The chain links TRBV12-3 or TRBV12-4 to TRBJ1-5. The CDR3 extends over 13 amino acids.

This chain joins TRBV7-9 and TRBJ2-4; absent DNA, TCRdb's TRBD1 call cannot be checked. Per germline, CDR1 SEHNR and CDR2 FQNEAQ (reference sequence). The length of the CDR3 is 14 residues. The CDR3 protein is CASSPRDIKNIQYF.

The chain employs TRBV29-1 and TRBJ1-2; TCRdb calls TRBD1, which cannot be checked without DNA. Germline V CDR1 and CDR2: SQVTM, ANQGSEA. The CDR3 extends over 13 amino acids. CDR3: CSATGAGDYGYTF.

V is TRBV28 and J is TRBJ2-3; the D call of TRBD2 rests on TCRdb alone, since no DNA is present to check it. The CDR3 consists of 17 residues. Germline assignment: CDR1 MDHEN and CDR2 SYDVKM. The CDR3 here is CASSKAGGPTKLDTQYF.

V and J are TRBV29-1 and TRBJ2-5; TCRdb's D call of TRBD1 is untestable without DNA. The CDR3 covers 14 residues. Germline values: CDR1 SQVTM, CDR2 ANQGSEA. Here the CDR3 reads CSVDLDPEQETQYF.

This sequence joins TRBV30 and TRBJ2-3; TCRdb gives TRBD1 as the D gene, but with no DNA this cannot be confirmed. CDR1 and CDR2 (germline): GTSNPN, SVGIG (reference sequence). CDR3 length: 14 amino acids. The CDR3: CAWSQGAPTDTQYF.